The 8 T cell receptor beta chains reported below all come from one sample, sequenced in a study of blood T cells in healthy people across ages. It was with a sample-barcoded 5' primer and a J-beta primer mix that a second PCR of about 6 to 11 cycles was run. One entry per CDR3 protein results from TCRdb running MiXCR on the 5' RACE reads. This sample has about 560,000 distinct CDR3 sequences, with about 27% found just once. These data also formed part of another study, on T cells of mothers and their children.

Sequencing was done on a sample of blood. The receptors come from a boy aged 2 to 10 in good health.

V usage is TRBV7-9 and J usage is TRBJ2-1; 9 positions agree with TRBD2. V was pared by 5 bases and J by 8 bases, with 4 bases of the junction left unmatched. This CDR3 is built from 13 residues. CDR1 is SEHNR, CDR2 FQNEAQ, per germline (reference sequence). The CDR3 DNA reads as TGTGCCAGCAGCGGACTAGCGTTCGATGAGCAGTTCTTC. Encoded protein: CASSGLAFDEQFF.

V gene TRBV5-1 combines with J gene TRBJ1-6, with D hard to call. This CDR3 comprises 16 residues. Looked up from germline, CDR1 is SGHRS and CDR2 is YFSETQ. Trimming took off 0 bases at V and 9 bases at J, with 16 bases between the two ends. CDR3 sequence (DNA): TGCGCCAGCAGCTTGGTAGGTGAGCCTGGGGTTTCACCCCTCCACTTT. Protein sequence: CASSLVGEPGVSPLHF.

The CDR3 region is CAWRRTDINSPLHF. Written as DNA, the CDR3 is TGTGCCTGGAGACGAACAGACATTAATTCACCCCTCCACTTT. V is TRBV30 and J is TRBJ1-6, with D hard to call. CDR1 is GTSNPN and CDR2 is SVGIG in the germline V gene (reference sequence). Trimming removed 3 bases at V and 6 bases at J, with 12 bases between. This CDR3 is 14 amino acids long. The whole variable domain, filled in from reference TRBV30 and TRBJ1-6, reads SQTIHQWPATLVQPVGSPLSLECTVEGTSNPNLYWYRQAAGRGLQLLFYSVGIGQISSEVPQNLSASRPQDRQFILSSKKLLLSDSGFYLCAWRRTDINSPLHFGNGTRLTVT.

This clonotype turned up a few times. This chain links TRBV29-1 with TRBJ1-2, with D perhaps matching TRBD1 (5 bases). Trimming took 1 base from V and 6 from J, leaving 12 bases between them. The CDR3 totals 13 residues. The germline V gene has CDR1 SQVTM and CDR2 ANQGSEA. In nucleotides, the CDR3 is TGCAGCGTTGAAGGACACCTCAGGGATGGCTACACCTTC. Its protein is CSVEGHLRDGYTF.

The rearrangement uses TRBV7-9 and TRBJ2-3, with D possibly being TRBD2 (5 bases). Germline V gene sequence: CDR1 SEHNR, CDR2 FQNEAQ (reference sequence). Trimming pared 5 bases from V and 4 bases from J, leaving 19 bases between. The CDR3 totals 16 residues. Here the CDR3 reads CASSLPVRTHPDTQYF. The CDR3 nucleotides read TGTGCCAGCAGCCTCCCGGTTAGGACTCACCCAGATACGCAGTATTTT.

J is TRBJ2-5 and V is TRBV20-1, with TRBD2 matching over 11 bases. The J call may be mistaken, given a closer DNA end match to TRBJ2-7. Germline lookup yields CDR1 DFQATT and CDR2 SNEGSKA (reference sequence). The CDR3 covers 12 residues. The CDR3 DNA reads as TGCAGTGCTAGGACTAGCGGGACCGAGCAGTACTTC. Protein: CSARTSGTEQYF.

This chain links TRBV7-2 with TRBJ2-2, with 8 bases that match TRBD2. The CDR3 sequence is 19 residues long. Germline CDR1 is SGHTA and CDR2 is FQGNSA. V dropped 4 bases and J dropped 6; count of bases not matched to a gene: 19. CDR3: CASSSPRIRGGPPPGELFF. The DNA of the CDR3 is TGTGCCAGCAGCTCACCTAGGATCCGCGGGGGGCCCCCTCCCGGGGAGCTGTTTTTT. Looking up the rest from reference TRBV7-2 and TRBJ2-2 gives the full variable domain: GAGVSQSPSNKVTEKGKDVELRCDPISGHTALYWYRQSLGQGLEFLIYFQGNSAPDKSGLPSDRFSAERTGGSVSTLTIQRTQQEDSAVYLCASSSPRIRGGPPPGELFFGEGSRLTVL.

The sample holds a few counts of this clonotype. V gene TRBV20-1 combines with J gene TRBJ2-1, with D tentatively TRBD2 (6 bases). Per germline, CDR1 DFQATT and CDR2 SNEGSKA (reference sequence). Trimming took 7 bases from V and 4 from J, leaving 14 bases between them. The CDR3 length is 13 residues. This CDR3 is CSGGLNLYNEQFF. The CDR3 nucleotides read TGCAGTGGGGGACTTAATTTATACAATGAGCAGTTCTTC.